This record looks at one TCR beta chain sequence and its context. Its antigen is not identified. Sequencing was performed with immunoSEQ multiplex PCR; in TCRdb, only in-frame clones are kept and a portion is missing. The table has 20,000 to 25,000 clones, just under 70% seen once; the top ten hold roughly 14%. The data belong to a study of tumor-infiltrating lymphocytes in localized non-small cell lung cancer. About the study: Patients included smokers and never-smokers with various histologies, some sampled after neoadjuvant chemotherapy. General study points: Compared with uninvolved lung, tumors showed higher T cell infiltration by TCRbeta sequencing. Immunotypes IM1 and IM2 had similar TCR-derived T-cell fractions. Different pieces of the same tissue went to different assays, confounding technical variation with intratumor heterogeneity.

Trimming at V came to 6 bases and at J to 7 bases, leaving 7 bases not matched to a gene. This CDR3 has 14 residues. CDR1 is MNHNY, CDR2 SVGAGI, per germline (reference sequence). Sequenced material: lung tumor tissue. This sequence joins TRBV6-6 and TRBJ1-5; 9 bases fit TRBD1. The clonotype was recovered from a human donor with non-small cell lung cancer. The CDR3 region is CASRAGQGRQPQHF. The DNA of the CDR3 is TGTGCCAGCAGAGCTGGACAGGGGCGGCAGCCCCAGCATTTT.